This TCR beta chain emerged from a study of cytomegalovirus exposure and HLA in healthy donors. Whole-study findings and limits: There were some V segments, including TRBV6-2 and TRBV6-3, excluded as indistinguishable.

The PCR used 60 Vbeta and 13 Jbeta primers. As handled by the study authors: The authors later counted roughly 77 million unique TCR beta chains, roughly 10 million of them shared. Method: immunoSEQ multiplex PCR; TCRdb's copy keeps in-frame clones and lacks some. V, J and clone size are taken as reported in that table, and D and trimming were inferred from the DNA itself. The sample records about 82,000 clones, about 79% being singletons. As regards this clone: The target antigen is unknown.

The CDR3 loop spans 17 amino acids. Germline CDR1 reads SGHTA; CDR2 reads FQGNSA. The J segment lost 5 bases and the V segment lost 2 bases, leaving 8 bases of the junction unmatched. The rearrangement joins TRBV7-2 to TRBJ2-5, with 13 bases aligning to TRBD2. The receptor was derived from a male donor in good health and CMV-seropositive. Sequencing was carried out using PBMCs. In DNA, the CDR3 is TGTGCCAGCAGCTTAACCAGACTAGCGGGGGGAGCGGAGACCCAGTACTTC. It codes for CASSLTRLAGGAETQYF.